The subject of this entry is one T cell receptor beta chain. As yet, its antigen is unknown. Per the germline V gene, CDR1 is SNHLY and CDR2 is FYNNEI. V was trimmed by 6 bases and J by 4 bases, leaving 15 bases between them. The CDR3 is made up of 15 amino acids. PCR was performed a second time for about 7 to 12 cycles using a sample-barcoded 5' primer and a J-beta primer mix. TCRdb analysed the 5' RACE reads with MiXCR anew, one entry per CDR3 protein. Among roughly 1.5 million distinct CDR3 sequences listed, 35% to 45% were seen once. This entry comes from a study of blood T cells in healthy people across ages. Study conclusions and caveats: Roughly linear declines in TCR beta diversity per million T cells occurred with age.

The receptor was derived from a young woman in good health. Sequenced material: blood. V usage is TRBV2 and J usage is TRBJ1-4; D uncertain. CDR3: CASRNTAVNNEKLFF. The DNA of the CDR3 is TGTGCCAGCAGGAACACGGCAGTCAATAATGAAAAACTGTTTTTT.